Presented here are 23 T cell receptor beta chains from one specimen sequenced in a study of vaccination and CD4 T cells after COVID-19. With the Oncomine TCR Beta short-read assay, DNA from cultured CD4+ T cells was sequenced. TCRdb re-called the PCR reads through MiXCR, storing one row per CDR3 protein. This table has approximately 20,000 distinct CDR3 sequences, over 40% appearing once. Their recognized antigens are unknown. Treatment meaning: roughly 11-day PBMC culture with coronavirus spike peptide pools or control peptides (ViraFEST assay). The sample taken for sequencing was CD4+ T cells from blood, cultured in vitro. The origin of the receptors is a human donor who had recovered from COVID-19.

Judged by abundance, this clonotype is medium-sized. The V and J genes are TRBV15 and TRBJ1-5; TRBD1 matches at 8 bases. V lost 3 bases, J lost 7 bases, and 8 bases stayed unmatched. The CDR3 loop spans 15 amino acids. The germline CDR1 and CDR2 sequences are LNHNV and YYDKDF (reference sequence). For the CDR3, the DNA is TGTGCCACCAGCAGGGTTAGTCGGACAGGGCAGCCCCAGCATTTT. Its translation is CATSRVSRTGQPQHF. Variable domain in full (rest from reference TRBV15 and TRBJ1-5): DAMVIQNPRYQVTQFGKPVTLSCSQTLNHNVMYWYQQKSSQAPKLLFHYYDKDFNNEADTPDNFQSRRPNTSFCFLDIRSPGLGDTAMYLCATSRVSRTGQPQHFGDGTRLSIL.

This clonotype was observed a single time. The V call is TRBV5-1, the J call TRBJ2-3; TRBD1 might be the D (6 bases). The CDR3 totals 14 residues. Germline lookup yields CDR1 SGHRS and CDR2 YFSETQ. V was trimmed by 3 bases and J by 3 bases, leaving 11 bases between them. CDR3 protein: CASSWNRETDTQYF. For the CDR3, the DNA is TGCGCCAGCAGCTGGAACAGGGAAACAGATACGCAGTATTTT.

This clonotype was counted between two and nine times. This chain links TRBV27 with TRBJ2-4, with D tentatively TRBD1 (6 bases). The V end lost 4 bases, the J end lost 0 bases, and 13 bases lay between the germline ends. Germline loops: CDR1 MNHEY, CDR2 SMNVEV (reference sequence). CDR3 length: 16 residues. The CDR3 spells CASSSPGQLAKNIQYF. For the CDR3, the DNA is TGTGCCAGCAGTTCACCGGGACAACTAGCCAAAAACATTCAGTACTTC.

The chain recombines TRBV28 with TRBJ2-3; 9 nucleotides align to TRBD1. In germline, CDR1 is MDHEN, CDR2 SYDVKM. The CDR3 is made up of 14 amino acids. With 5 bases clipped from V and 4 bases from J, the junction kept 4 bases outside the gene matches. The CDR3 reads CASSLRQGADTQYF. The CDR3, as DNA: TGTGCCAGCAGTCTAAGACAGGGGGCAGATACGCAGTATTTT. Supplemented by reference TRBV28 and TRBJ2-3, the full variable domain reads DVKVTQSSRYLVKRTGEKVFLECVQDMDHENMFWYRQDPGLGLRLIYFSYDVKMKEKGDIPEGYSVSREKKERFSLILESASTNQTSMYLCASSLRQGADTQYFGPGTRLTVL.

The DNA for the CDR3 is TGTGCCAGCAGCTATGACAGGGGGCTTGATGGCTACACCTTC. It is translated as CASSYDRGLDGYTF. The V call is TRBV11-3, the J call TRBJ1-2; the match to TRBD1 covers 10 bases. Trimming took 4 bases from V and 6 from J; bases not matched to a gene: 5. The CDR3 consists of 14 residues. CDR1 is SGHNT and CDR2 is YENEEA in the germline V gene.

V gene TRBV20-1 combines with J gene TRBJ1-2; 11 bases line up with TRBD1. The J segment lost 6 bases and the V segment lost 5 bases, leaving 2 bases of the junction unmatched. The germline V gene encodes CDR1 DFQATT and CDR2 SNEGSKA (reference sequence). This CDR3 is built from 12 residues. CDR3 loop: CSAWDRGNGYTF. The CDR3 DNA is TGCAGTGCTTGGGACAGGGGGAATGGCTACACCTTC.

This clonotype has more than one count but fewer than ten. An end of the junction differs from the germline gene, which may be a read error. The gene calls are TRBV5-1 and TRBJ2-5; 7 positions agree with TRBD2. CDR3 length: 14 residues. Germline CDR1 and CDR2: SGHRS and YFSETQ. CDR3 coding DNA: TGCGCCAGCAGCGGAGGGACTAACCAGGAGACCCAGTACTTC. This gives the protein CASSGGTNQETQYF.

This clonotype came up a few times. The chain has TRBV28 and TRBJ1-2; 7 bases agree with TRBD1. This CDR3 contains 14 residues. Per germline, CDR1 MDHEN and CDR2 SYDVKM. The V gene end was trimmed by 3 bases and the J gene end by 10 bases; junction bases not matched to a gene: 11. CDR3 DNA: TGTGCCAGCAGTTTGACAGGGACAGACCAAATCTACACCTTC. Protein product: CASSLTGTDQIYTF.

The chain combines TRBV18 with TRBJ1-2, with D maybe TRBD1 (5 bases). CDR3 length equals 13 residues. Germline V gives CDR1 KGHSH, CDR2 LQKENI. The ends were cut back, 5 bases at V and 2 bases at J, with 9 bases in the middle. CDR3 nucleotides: TGTGCCAGCTCAAAAGGGGCGAACTATGGCTACACCTTC. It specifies CASSKGANYGYTF.

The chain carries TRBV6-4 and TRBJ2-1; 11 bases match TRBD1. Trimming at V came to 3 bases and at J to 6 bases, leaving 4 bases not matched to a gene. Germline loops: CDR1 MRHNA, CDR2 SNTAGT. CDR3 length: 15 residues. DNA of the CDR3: TGTGCCAGCAGTGAGAGGACAGGGGGCGGCAATGAGCAGTTCTTC. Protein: CASSERTGGGNEQFF.

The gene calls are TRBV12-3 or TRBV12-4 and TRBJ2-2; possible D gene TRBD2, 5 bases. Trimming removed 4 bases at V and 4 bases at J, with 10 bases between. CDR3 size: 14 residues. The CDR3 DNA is TGTGCCAGCAGTTATGGCCGGGGCACCGGGGAGCTGTTTTTT. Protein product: CASSYGRGTGELFF.

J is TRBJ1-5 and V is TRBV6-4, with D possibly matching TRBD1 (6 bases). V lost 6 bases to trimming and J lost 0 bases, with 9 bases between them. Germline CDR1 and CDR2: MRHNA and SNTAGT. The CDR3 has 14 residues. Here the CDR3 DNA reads TGTGCCAGCAGCCAACAGGGTAGCAATCAGCCCCAGCATTTT. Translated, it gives CASSQQGSNQPQHF.

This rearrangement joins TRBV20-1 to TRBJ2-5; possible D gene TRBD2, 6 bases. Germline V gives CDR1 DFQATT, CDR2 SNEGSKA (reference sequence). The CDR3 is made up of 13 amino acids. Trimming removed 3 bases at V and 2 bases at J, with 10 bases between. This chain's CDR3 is CSASPAGQETQYF. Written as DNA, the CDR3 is TGCAGTGCTAGTCCGGCGGGACAAGAGACCCAGTACTTC.

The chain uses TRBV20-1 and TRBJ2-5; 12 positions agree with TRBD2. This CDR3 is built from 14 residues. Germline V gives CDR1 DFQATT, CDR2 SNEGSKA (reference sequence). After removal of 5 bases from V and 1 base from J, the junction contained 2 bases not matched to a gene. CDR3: CSAGLAGTQETQYF. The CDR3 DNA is TGCAGTGCTGGACTAGCGGGGACCCAAGAGACCCAGTACTTC.

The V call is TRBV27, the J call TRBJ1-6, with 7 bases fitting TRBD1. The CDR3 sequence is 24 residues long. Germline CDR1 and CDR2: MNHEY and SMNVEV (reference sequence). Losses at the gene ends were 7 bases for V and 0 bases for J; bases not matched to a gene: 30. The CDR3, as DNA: TGTGCCAGCACTCTCTCAGGGGGGTCCTCCCAAGGATGGACCGCCAGCTCCTATAATTCACCCCTCCACTTT. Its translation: CASTLSGGSSQGWTASSYNSPLHF.

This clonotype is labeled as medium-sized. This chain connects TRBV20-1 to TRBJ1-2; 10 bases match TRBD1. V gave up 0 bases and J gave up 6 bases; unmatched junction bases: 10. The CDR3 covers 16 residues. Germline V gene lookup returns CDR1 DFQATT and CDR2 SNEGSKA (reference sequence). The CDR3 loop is CSARDHGQGGLDGYTF. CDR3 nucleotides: TGCAGTGCTAGAGATCACGGACAGGGGGGCTTGGATGGCTACACCTTC.

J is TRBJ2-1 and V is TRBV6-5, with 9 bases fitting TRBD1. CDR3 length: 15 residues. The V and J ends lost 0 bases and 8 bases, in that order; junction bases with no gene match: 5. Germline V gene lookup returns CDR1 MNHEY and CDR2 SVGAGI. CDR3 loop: CASSYSGTGRDEQFF. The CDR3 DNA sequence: TGTGCCAGCAGTTACTCTGGGACAGGGCGCGATGAGCAGTTCTTC.

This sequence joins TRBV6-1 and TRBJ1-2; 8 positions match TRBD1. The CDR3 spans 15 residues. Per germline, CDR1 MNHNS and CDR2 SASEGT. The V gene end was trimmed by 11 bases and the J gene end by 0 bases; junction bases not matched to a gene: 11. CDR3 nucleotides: TGTGCCGGTTCGACAGGGGCGGGAGCTAACTATGGCTACACCTTC. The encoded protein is CAGSTGAGANYGYTF.

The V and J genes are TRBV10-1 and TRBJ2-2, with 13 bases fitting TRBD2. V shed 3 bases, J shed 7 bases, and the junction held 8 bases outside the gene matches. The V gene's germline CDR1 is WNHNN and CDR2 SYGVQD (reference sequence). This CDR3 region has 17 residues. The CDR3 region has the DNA TGCGCCAGCAGTGACCACACTAGCGGGAGGGCCATCGGGGAGCTGTTTTTT. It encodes CASSDHTSGRAIGELFF.

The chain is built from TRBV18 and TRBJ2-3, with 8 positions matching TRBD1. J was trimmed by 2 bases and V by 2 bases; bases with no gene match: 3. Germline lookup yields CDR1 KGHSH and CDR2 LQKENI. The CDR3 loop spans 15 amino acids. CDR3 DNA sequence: TGTGCCAGCTCACCATCAGGGGGCCTCACAGATACGCAGTATTTT. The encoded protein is CASSPSGGLTDTQYF.

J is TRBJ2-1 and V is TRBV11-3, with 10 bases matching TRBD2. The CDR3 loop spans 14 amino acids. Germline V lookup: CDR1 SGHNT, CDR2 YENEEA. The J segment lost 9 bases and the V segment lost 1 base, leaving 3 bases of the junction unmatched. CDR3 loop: CASSLGSGRSEQFF. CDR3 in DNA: TGTGCCAGCAGCTTAGGTAGCGGGAGGAGTGAGCAGTTCTTC.

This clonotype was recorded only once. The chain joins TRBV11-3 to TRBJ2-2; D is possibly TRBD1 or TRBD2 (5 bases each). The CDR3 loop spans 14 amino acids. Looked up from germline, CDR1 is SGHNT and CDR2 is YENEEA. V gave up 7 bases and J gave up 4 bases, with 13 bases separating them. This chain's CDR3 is CASTSHGTTGELFF. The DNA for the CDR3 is TGTGCCAGCACCTCGCACGGGACCACCGGGGAGCTGTTTTTT.

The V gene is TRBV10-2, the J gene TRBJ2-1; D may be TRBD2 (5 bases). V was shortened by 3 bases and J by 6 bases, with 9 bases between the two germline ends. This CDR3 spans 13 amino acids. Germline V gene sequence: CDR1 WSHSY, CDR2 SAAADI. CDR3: CASSEGRSNEQFF. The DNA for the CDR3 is TGCGCCAGCAGTGAAGGGAGAAGCAATGAGCAGTTCTTC.